The 31 T cell receptor beta chains below come from one sample, sequenced in a study of blood T cells in healthy people across ages. Next came a second PCR, run for roughly 6 to 11 cycles, which used a sample-barcoded 5' primer along with a J-beta primer mix. MiXCR, run by TCRdb on the 5' RACE reads, gives a single entry per CDR3 protein. The sample lists around 400,000 distinct CDR3 sequences; about 49% were seen once. Specimen: blood. The source of these receptors is a man aged 60-69 years in good health.

This sequence joins TRBV5-6 and TRBJ2-1, with 10 positions matching TRBD2. The CDR3 length is 13 residues. Germline-derived CDR1 and CDR2 are SGHDT and YYEEEE. V lost 4 bases, J lost 15 bases, and 10 bases stayed unmatched. Written as DNA, the CDR3 is TGTGCCAGCAGCATCTCTCTAGCGGGAGAACCGTTCTTC. This translates into CASSISLAGEPFF.

Only a few counts were recorded for this clonotype. This sequence joins TRBV4-2 and TRBJ1-6, with unresolved D. This CDR3 spans 12 amino acids. Germline V gives CDR1 LGHNA, CDR2 YNFKEQ. The germline V and J ends were trimmed by 4 bases and 6 bases, with 4 bases remaining between them. CDR3 sequence reads: CASSRSNSPLHF. CDR3 in DNA: TGTGCCAGCAGCCGGTCTAATTCACCCCTCCACTTT.

This CDR3 is CASSRTSGRSETQYF. The DNA of the CDR3 is TGTGCCAGCAGTCGGACTAGCGGGCGTTCGGAGACCCAGTACTTC. The rearrangement links TRBV25-1 to TRBJ2-5; TRBD2 matches at 11 bases. The germline V gene encodes CDR1 MGHDK and CDR2 SYGVNS. With V trimmed by 5 bases and J by 5 bases, 7 bases remained unmatched. The CDR3 loop spans 15 amino acids.

This clonotype was detected a few times. The chain carries TRBV4-3 and TRBJ2-5; no firm D call. This CDR3 region has 16 residues. The ends were cut back, 2 bases at V and 1 base at J, with 14 bases in the middle. Germline CDR1 and CDR2: LGHNA and YSLEER. CDR3 sequence: CASSQLGVGTQETQYF. The CDR3 DNA follows: TGCGCCAGCAGCCAACTTGGGGTGGGCACCCAAGAGACCCAGTACTTC.

Ten or more counts support this clonotype. This chain links TRBV24-1 with TRBJ2-7, with 9 bases that match TRBD1. In germline, CDR1 is KGHDR, CDR2 SFDVKD. J was trimmed by 1 base and V by 4 bases; bases with no gene match: 7. The CDR3 has 16 residues. This CDR3 reads CATSDTGTGKSYEQYF. The CDR3 DNA follows: TGTGCCACCAGTGACACCGGGACAGGGAAATCCTACGAGCAGTACTTC.

The rearrangement uses TRBV5-1 and TRBJ2-4; D may be TRBD1 (5 bases). The tail of the sequence fits TRBJ2-7 better, so the J call may be wrong. From germline, CDR1 is SGHRS and CDR2 YFSETQ. There are 13 residues in the CDR3. In DNA, the CDR3 is TGCGCCAGCAGCTACCCCAGGGACTACGAGCAGTACTTC. Translated: CASSYPRDYEQYF.

This sequence joins TRBV11-2 and TRBJ2-6; D perhaps matches TRBD1 (6 bases). Trimming left V 5 bases short and J 4 bases short, with 18 bases between. The CDR3 contains 17 residues. The germline V gene has CDR1 SGHAT and CDR2 FQNNGV. CDR3 coding DNA: TGTGCCAGCAGCCGATCGGACAGCCCCCGAGGGGCCAACGTCCTGACTTTC. It is translated as CASSRSDSPRGANVLTF.

V gene TRBV9 combines with J gene TRBJ2-3; 8 bases are shared with TRBD2. Trimming removed 0 bases from V and 5 bases from J; junction bases left unmatched: 2. The CDR3 consists of 14 residues. CDR1 SGDLS and CDR2 YYNGEE come from the germline V gene. Written as DNA, the CDR3 is TGTGCCAGCAGCGTAGAACTAGCGGAAGATACGCAGTATTTT. It encodes CASSVELAEDTQYF.

This sequence joins TRBV14 and TRBJ2-1, with D unresolved. CDR3 length: 15 amino acids. Trimming removed 0 bases at V and 10 bases at J, with 16 bases between. CDR1 SGHDN and CDR2 FVKESK come from the germline V gene. Written as DNA, the CDR3 is TGTGCCAGCAGCCAAGATCTTCGGGTGGGATACGAGCAGTTCTTC. Translating gives CASSQDLRVGYEQFF.

In this sample, this clonotype turned up a few times. The CDR3 region is CASSSTGALLGYTF. The CDR3 DNA is TGTGCCAGCAGTTCGACAGGGGCCCTTTTGGGCTACACCTTC. The chain combines TRBV28 with TRBJ1-2, with 8 bases lining up with TRBD1. The V gene end was trimmed by 4 bases and the J gene end by 8 bases; junction bases not matched to a gene: 9. The germline V gene encodes CDR1 MDHEN and CDR2 SYDVKM. The CDR3 is 14 residues long.

Remarks on this clonotype: A read error is possible here, since a much larger clone lies one base away. V gene TRBV5-1 combines with J gene TRBJ2-4; 12 bases align to TRBD2. The DNA matches TRBJ2-7 better at its end, which makes the J call doubtful. The CDR3 is 15 residues long. Germline V lookup: CDR1 SGHRS, CDR2 YFSETQ. The CDR3 protein is CASSPRLAGVDEQYF. CDR3 nucleotide sequence: TGCGCCAGCAGCCCCCGACTAGCGGGGGTCGACGAGCAGTACTTC.

This chain links TRBV5-5 with TRBJ2-7; 7 bases map to TRBD1. The V and J ends lost 5 bases and 0 bases, in that order; junction bases with no gene match: 11. The CDR3 sequence is 16 residues long. Germline assignment: CDR1 SGHKS and CDR2 YYEKEE (reference sequence). For the CDR3, the DNA is TGTGCCAGCAGTGATCCGGGACAGATAATCTCCTACGAGCAGTACTTC. It yields the protein CASSDPGQIISYEQYF.

Remarks on this clonotype: One junction end does not reproduce the germline sequence, and a read error may be involved. The chain couples TRBV7-6 to TRBJ2-7; maybe TRBD1 (6 bases). The J call may be faulty, since TRBJ2-1 better matches the DNA end. The CDR3 has 15 amino acids. Germline CDR1 reads SGHVS; CDR2 reads FNYEAQ. CDR3 protein: CASSLGGPRYNEQFF. The CDR3 nucleotides read TGCGCCAGCAGCTTAGGGGGACCGAGGTACAATGAGCAGTTCTTC.

The rearrangement links TRBV7-8 to TRBJ2-5; D is ambiguous. The J call could be wrong; TRBJ2-7 is a better fit for the DNA end. This CDR3 has 14 amino acids. The germline V gene encodes CDR1 SGHVS and CDR2 FQNEAQ. CDR3 bases: TGTGCCAGCAGCTTAGGAAGACCTGAGGACGAGCAGTACTTC. As protein: CASSLGRPEDEQYF.

J is TRBJ1-6 and V is TRBV10-3, with D tentatively TRBD1 (5 bases). CDR3 size: 13 residues. The ends were cut back, 7 bases at V and 6 bases at J, with 10 bases in the middle. Germline V gene data show CDR1 as ENHRY and CDR2 as SYGVKD. The CDR3 nucleotides are TGTGCCATCACTAGGGACGGTAATTCACCCCTCCACTTT. Amino acids: CAITRDGNSPLHF.

V and J are TRBV18 and TRBJ2-5; D may be TRBD2 (6 bases). Trimming shortened V by 1 base and J by 3 bases, and 12 bases separated the two germline ends. Germline loops: CDR1 KGHSH, CDR2 LQKENI. CDR3 length: 15 amino acids. In DNA form, the CDR3 reads TGTGCCAGCTCACCACTGGCTAGCGTTGAAGAGACCCAGTACTTC. Protein product: CASSPLASVEETQYF.

The DNA of the CDR3 is TGCGCCAGCAGCCAAGATGGGGAGTCTGGGGCCAACGTCCTGACTTTC. Protein product: CASSQDGESGANVLTF. This rearrangement joins TRBV4-3 to TRBJ2-6; weak D call: TRBD2 (5 bases). The CDR3 runs to 16 residues. The germline CDR1 and CDR2 sequences are LGHNA and YSLEER. Trimming pared 0 bases from V and 1 base from J, leaving 7 bases between.

The chain's CDR3 is CASSLIDSLGETQYF. The CDR3 DNA reads TGTGCCAGCAGCTTAATAGACTCTTTGGGGGAGACCCAGTACTTC. V and J are TRBV11-1 and TRBJ2-7; D remains ambiguous. Judging by the DNA end, TRBJ2-5 fits better; the J call may be wrong. The germline V gene encodes CDR1 SGHAT and CDR2 FQDESV (reference sequence). This CDR3 has 15 residues.

Only one count was recorded for this clonotype. The chain recombines TRBV29-1 with TRBJ2-4; 8 nucleotides align to TRBD1. Near its end, the DNA agrees better with TRBJ2-7, so the J call may be wrong. Per the germline V gene, CDR1 is SQVTM and CDR2 is ANQGSEA. CDR3 length: 12 amino acids. CDR3 nucleotides: TGCAGCGTACGGACAGGGACGAACGAGCAGTACTTC. Its protein is CSVRTGTNEQYF.

This clonotype was seen only a few times. V is TRBV6-2 or TRBV6-3 and J is TRBJ2-4, with TRBD1 matching over 7 bases. CDR3 length: 16 amino acids. Germline trimming cut 5 bases from V and 0 bases from J; bases unmatched to any gene: 7. CDR1 and CDR2 (germline): MNHEY, SVGEGT. The CDR3 protein is CASSPTGQLAKNIQYF. The CDR3 bases are TGTGCCAGCAGTCCGACGGGACAGCTAGCCAAAAACATTCAGTACTTC.

This chain connects TRBV28 to TRBJ2-7; tentative D call: TRBD1 (5 bases). V lost 4 bases and J lost 5, with 15 bases in between. This CDR3 contains 14 residues. Germline CDR1 reads MDHEN; CDR2 reads SYDVKM. The DNA for the CDR3 is TGTGCCAGCAGTTCTATCAGGACCAGGGACGAGCAGTACTTC. Its translation: CASSSIRTRDEQYF.

This clonotype turned up a few times. This chain links TRBV4-2 with TRBJ2-7, with 9 bases aligning to TRBD2. CDR3 length: 17 amino acids. The J segment lost 0 bases and the V segment lost 0 bases, leaving 6 bases of the junction unmatched. Germline values: CDR1 LGHNA, CDR2 YNFKEQ. CDR3 loop: CASSQESLAGRSYEQYF. DNA of the CDR3: TGTGCCAGCAGCCAAGAGTCCCTAGCGGGACGCTCCTACGAGCAGTACTTC.

This clonotype was counted between two and nine times. The rearrangement links TRBV27 to TRBJ2-7; TRBD1 or TRBD2 may be the D gene (5 bases each). Germline loops: CDR1 MNHEY, CDR2 SMNVEV (reference sequence). There are 13 residues in the CDR3. Trimming cost V 6 bases and J 6 bases, with 15 bases left between them. In DNA form, the CDR3 reads TGTGCCAGCAGCCCGAGGGGCGCTGGCGAGCAGTACTTC. It is translated as CASSPRGAGEQYF.

In nucleotides, the CDR3 is TGTGCCAGCGGCCCCGGAACCCCGGCGGATACGCAGTATTTT. Translating gives CASGPGTPADTQYF. The chain has TRBV7-2 and TRBJ2-3; D is unclear. V gave up 8 bases and J gave up 6 bases, with 18 bases separating them. The CDR3 length is 14 residues. Germline CDR1 reads SGHTA; CDR2 reads FQGNSA.

The genes are TRBV10-3 and TRBJ2-5; weak D call: TRBD1 (5 bases). The CDR3 runs 14 residues. Trimming stripped 6 bases from V and 4 bases from J, with 15 bases between. Germline-derived CDR1 and CDR2 are ENHRY and SYGVKD. The CDR3 nucleotides are TGTGCCATCAGGGGCCTCCAGGGCGGAGAGACCCAGTACTTC. Protein product: CAIRGLQGGETQYF.

This chain joins TRBV20-1 and TRBJ2-4; 10 bases fit TRBD2. Judging by the DNA end, TRBJ2-7 fits better; the J call may be wrong. CDR1 and CDR2 (germline): DFQATT, SNEGSKA (reference sequence). This CDR3 region has 15 residues. The CDR3 DNA reads as TGCAGTGCTCCGGGGGGTAGCGGGGGGAAATACGAGCAGTACTTC. Protein product: CSAPGGSGGKYEQYF.

The chain uses TRBV3-1 and TRBJ1-4, with TRBD1 as a possible D gene (5 bases). The germline V gene encodes CDR1 LGHDT and CDR2 YNNKEL (reference sequence). V lost 4 bases and J lost 7, with 19 bases in between. There are 16 residues in the CDR3. CDR3 coding DNA: TGTGCCAGCAGCCGTGGGTCAGGGATCCCTTCTGAAAAACTGTTTTTT. This sequence encodes CASSRGSGIPSEKLFF.

This clonotype was seen more than once but under ten times. V is TRBV4-3 and J is TRBJ2-5; the match to TRBD2 covers 8 bases. V lost 1 base, J lost 4 bases, and 5 bases stayed unmatched. The V gene's germline CDR1 is LGHNA and CDR2 YSLEER. This CDR3 has 15 amino acids. DNA of the CDR3: TGCGCCAGCAGCCAAGGCGACGGGAGGGGAGAGACCCAGTACTTC. It is translated as CASSQGDGRGETQYF.

In this sample, this clonotype turned up a few times. The genes are TRBV4-3 and TRBJ2-6; maybe TRBD1 (5 bases). Trimming cost V 0 bases and J 0 bases, with 9 bases left between them. CDR3 length: 17 residues. From germline, CDR1 is LGHNA and CDR2 YSLEER. CDR3 in DNA: TGCGCCAGCAGCCAAGATACAGGATTCTCTGGGGCCAACGTCCTGACTTTC. Translation gives CASSQDTGFSGANVLTF.

The chain joins TRBV29-1 to TRBJ1-5, with D maybe TRBD1 (6 bases). Germline-derived CDR1 and CDR2 are SQVTM and ANQGSEA. V was shortened by 4 bases and J by 5 bases, with 12 bases between the two germline ends. This CDR3 spans 13 amino acids. DNA for the CDR3: TGCAGCGTTGCGGGGGGGCCAGATCAGCCCCAGCATTTT. Translating gives CSVAGGPDQPQHF.

The V and J genes are TRBV10-3 and TRBJ2-3, with 7 nucleotides matching TRBD1. CDR1 and CDR2 from the germline V gene are ENHRY and SYGVKD. The junction had 6 bases not matched to a gene; V was cut back by 2 bases and J by 4 bases. This CDR3 has 15 amino acids. The CDR3 spells CAISEPGTASDTQYF. The CDR3 DNA reads TGTGCCATCAGTGAGCCTGGGACAGCGTCAGATACGCAGTATTTT.